This passage covers 17 T cell receptor beta chains from one sample sequenced in a study of T cells in Graves' hyperthyroidism and ophthalmopathy. Amplified TCR beta CDR3 regions came from RNA transcripts. The HTBI primer set drove a first-round RT-PCR of the TCR CDR3. TCRdb fed the multiplex PCR reads into MiXCR, producing one record per CDR3 protein. The data contain more than 300,000 distinct CDR3 sequences, under 20% of them singletons. Sequenced material: blood. The receptors shown here come from a man between 18 and 29 years old with Graves' ophthalmopathy.

Note on this clonotype: Since a much larger clone is just one base distant, this may be a read error. V gene TRBV12-3 or TRBV12-4 combines with J gene TRBJ2-5; 7 bases align to TRBD1. The CDR3 is made up of 14 amino acids. The CDR3 spells CVSSGQAEIRRLNF. The CDR3 DNA reads as TGTGTCAGCAGTGGACAGGCAGAGATACGACGGTTGAACTTC.

In this sample, this clonotype turned up a few times. The chain links TRBV24-1 to TRBJ2-3; 8 nucleotides line up with TRBD1. This CDR3 is built from 14 residues. Germline CDR1 KGHDR, CDR2 SFDVKD. The trim removed 2 bases at V and 4 bases at J, leaving 1 base unmatched. CDR3 residues: CATSDWTGSDTQYF. The CDR3 region has the DNA TGTGCCACCAGTGATTGGACAGGGTCAGATACGCAGTATTTT.

The V call is TRBV4-1, the J call TRBJ2-2, with no clear D. Germline CDR1 and CDR2: MGHRA and YSYEKL. The CDR3 runs 17 residues. Trimming stripped 6 bases from V and 0 bases from J, with 17 bases between. The CDR3 DNA sequence: TGCGCCAGCAGTCTTCAGATGGCAGTTACGAACACCGGGGAGCTGTTTTTT. Protein product: CASSLQMAVTNTGELFF.

This clonotype was picked up many times. V usage is TRBV7-8 and J usage is TRBJ1-1; 9 nucleotides align to TRBD1. CDR3 length: 15 amino acids. Germline V gene sequence: CDR1 SGHVS, CDR2 FQNEAQ. V was clipped by 3 bases and J by 4 bases; unmatched bases: 6. The CDR3 DNA follows: TGTGCCAGCAGCTTTGAACAGGGGGCGGGCACTGAAGCTTTCTTT. Protein sequence: CASSFEQGAGTEAFF.

This clonotype was counted at least ten times. The chain uses TRBV2 and TRBJ2-7; 9 bases match TRBD1. V shed 8 bases, J shed 5 bases, and the junction held 16 bases outside the gene matches. CDR3 length equals 16 residues. Germline values: CDR1 SNHLY, CDR2 FYNNEI. Written as DNA, the CDR3 is TGTGCCAGCTCCTGGGCAAGGGACAGGGTAACAAACGAGCAGTACTTC. It is translated as CASSWARDRVTNEQYF.

This clonotype was observed many times. For the CDR3, the DNA is TGTGCCAGCTCACCACTTGGCACAGATACGCAGTATTTT. Translation gives CASSPLGTDTQYF. V gene TRBV18 combines with J gene TRBJ2-3; D not resolved. Germline V gene data show CDR1 as KGHSH and CDR2 as LQKENI. CDR3 size: 13 residues. The V end lost 1 base, the J end lost 1 base, and 3 bases lay between the germline ends.

This clonotype turned up a few times. The rearrangement uses TRBV6-1 and TRBJ2-7; D possibly uses TRBD1 or TRBD2 (5 bases each). This CDR3 is built from 14 residues. The ends were cut back, 10 bases at V and 0 bases at J, with 16 bases in the middle. Germline CDR1 and CDR2: MNHNS and SASEGT. CDR3 amino acids: CATLGPDSSYEQYF. Here the CDR3 DNA reads TGTGCCACCCTGGGACCGGACTCCTCCTACGAGCAGTACTTC.

This clonotype has just a few counts. CDR3 loop: CASSLGQDPGYEQYF. The CDR3 DNA sequence: TGTGCCAGCAGCTTGGGACAGGATCCAGGTTACGAGCAGTACTTC. The genes are TRBV5-4 and TRBJ2-7; D may be TRBD1 (6 bases). V was trimmed by 0 bases and J by 4 bases, leaving 14 bases between them. Germline assignment: CDR1 SGHNT and CDR2 YYREEE (reference sequence). The CDR3 has 15 amino acids.

Ten or more counts support this clonotype. The chain joins TRBV5-5 to TRBJ1-5, with a tentative D call TRBD1 (5 bases). Per germline, CDR1 SGHKS and CDR2 YYEKEE (reference sequence). The length of the CDR3 is 14 residues. V was trimmed by 4 bases and J by 4 bases, leaving 12 bases between them. The CDR3 loop is CASSQQGWNQPQHF. In DNA, the CDR3 is TGTGCCAGCAGCCAGCAGGGTTGGAATCAGCCCCAGCATTTT.

The chain links TRBV7-9 to TRBJ2-1, with TRBD2 identical over 8 bases. J was trimmed by 7 bases and V by 11 bases; bases with no gene match: 13. CDR1 is SEHNR, CDR2 FQNEAQ, per germline (reference sequence). CDR3 length: 14 amino acids. For the CDR3, the DNA is TGTGCCTGCTCAGGGCGGGAGGTTAGGAATGAGCAGTTCTTC. Protein sequence: CACSGREVRNEQFF.

The gene calls are TRBV6-2 or TRBV6-3 and TRBJ2-3, with 10 bases lining up with TRBD2. The V gene's germline CDR1 is MNHEY and CDR2 SVGEGT. The CDR3 is 16 amino acids. The ends lost 5 bases at V and 2 bases at J; junction bases unmatched: 7. The CDR3 coding sequence is TGTGCCAGCAGTCCTTCCGGGACTAGCGACACAGATACGCAGTATTTT. It yields the protein CASSPSGTSDTDTQYF.

There are many counts of this clonotype. The chain couples TRBV12-3 or TRBV12-4 to TRBJ2-5; no reliable D call. The CDR3 extends over 14 amino acids. The V end was cut by 0 bases, the J end by 3 bases, with 8 bases between. Here the CDR3 DNA reads TGTGCCAGCAGTTTAGCTGGTCTTAAAGAGACCCAGTACTTC. Protein sequence: CASSLAGLKETQYF.

V and J are TRBV5-5 and TRBJ2-2, with D tentatively TRBD1 (6 bases). The CDR3 totals 14 residues. Trimming left V 4 bases short and J 5 bases short, with 12 bases between. Looked up from germline, CDR1 is SGHKS and CDR2 is YYEKEE (reference sequence). CDR3 sequence (DNA): TGTGCCAGCAGCCGCCAGGGGCAGACCGGGGAGCTGTTTTTT. This translates into CASSRQGQTGELFF.

This clonotype was observed a handful of times. The chain is built from TRBV11-2 and TRBJ1-4; D ambiguous. This CDR3 has 13 residues. V was clipped by 1 base and J by 6 bases, with 6 bases between them. The V gene's germline CDR1 is SGHAT and CDR2 FQNNGV. Written as DNA, the CDR3 is TGTGCCAGCAGCTTAGGACCGGATGAAAAACTGTTTTTT. It encodes CASSLGPDEKLFF.

V and J are TRBV11-2 and TRBJ2-1; 9 nucleotides agree with TRBD2. V trimming: 11 bases; J trimming: 3 bases; junction bases outside the gene matches: 8. Looked up from germline, CDR1 is SGHAT and CDR2 is FQNNGV. The CDR3 is made up of 14 amino acids. CDR3 DNA: TGTGCCGGCGGGAGGGGGGGGGGCTACAATGAGCAGTTCTTC. Protein: CAGGRGGGYNEQFF.

This clonotype was detected a few times. V usage is TRBV20-1 and J usage is TRBJ2-7; D might be TRBD1 (7 bases). CDR3 length: 16 amino acids. Trimming pared 0 bases from V and 6 bases from J, leaving 21 bases between. Germline CDR1 DFQATT, CDR2 SNEGSKA (reference sequence). CDR3 nucleotides: TGCAGTGCTAGAGATGCAGGGGGGTTGGGTGGGTTCGAGCAGTACTTC. Translated, it gives CSARDAGGLGGFEQYF.

This clonotype was counted at least ten times. This chain joins TRBV18 and TRBJ1-1; a possible D gene is TRBD1 (5 bases). CDR1 is KGHSH and CDR2 is LQKENI in the germline V gene. This CDR3 region has 14 residues. The V end lost 7 bases, the J end lost 3 bases, and 15 bases lay between the germline ends. CDR3 sequence: CASFNHGGYTEAFF. The CDR3 bases are TGTGCCAGCTTCAACCACGGGGGGTACACTGAAGCTTTCTTT.